One and the same sample provided the 27 T cell receptor beta chains below, sequenced in a study of shared clonotypes between healthy human individuals. Clones were read by immunoSEQ multiplex PCR, and TCRdb kept only the in-frame ones, dropping some. The sample lists roughly 490,000 clones; about 80% were seen once. Sequences were obtained from PBMCs. The receptors shown here come from a woman aged 40 to 49 in good health. Some clones in this sample may be carry-over from other donors' samples.

This rearrangement joins TRBV11-2 to TRBJ2-7; TRBD2 matches at 9 bases. Trimming removed 3 bases from V and 3 bases from J; junction bases left unmatched: 6. The CDR3 extends over 15 amino acids. Germline V gene lookup returns CDR1 SGHAT and CDR2 FQNNGV. The DNA of the CDR3 is TGTGCCAGCAGCTTGGCGGGAGGGGCGAACTACGAGCAGTACTTC. As protein: CASSLAGGANYEQYF.

This rearrangement joins TRBV4-1 to TRBJ2-1; D remains ambiguous. CDR3 length equals 16 residues. Germline loops: CDR1 MGHRA, CDR2 YSYEKL. V was shortened by 3 bases and J by 3 bases, with 15 bases between the two germline ends. The chain's CDR3 is CASSQLDLMNYNEQFF. The CDR3 region has the DNA TGCGCCAGCAGCCAGTTAGACTTGATGAACTACAATGAGCAGTTCTTC.

The V call is TRBV30, the J call TRBJ1-3, with D tentatively TRBD1 (6 bases). Germline values: CDR1 GTSNPN, CDR2 SVGIG (reference sequence). Trimming took off 8 bases at V and 2 bases at J, with 19 bases between the two ends. This CDR3 has 15 residues. The DNA for the CDR3 is TGTGCCCGCTCGGATTTGGGGGGCGCTGGAAACACCATATATTTT. Translated: CARSDLGGAGNTIYF. The whole variable domain, filled in from reference TRBV30 and TRBJ1-3, reads SQTIHQWPATLVQPVGSPLSLECTVEGTSNPNLYWYRQAAGRGLQLLFYSVGIGQISSEVPQNLSASRPQDRQFILSSKKLLLSDSGFYLCARSDLGGAGNTIYFGEGSWLTVV.

This clone was observed once. The chain carries TRBV6-5 and TRBJ2-7, with D perhaps TRBD2 (6 bases). The ends were cut back, 5 bases at V and 2 bases at J, with 13 bases in the middle. The CDR3 runs to 14 residues. Germline CDR1 MNHEY, CDR2 SVGAGI. In nucleotides, the CDR3 is TGTGCCAGCAGTCCGGGACTTTCTCCCTACGAGCAGTACTTC. Translating gives CASSPGLSPYEQYF.

In this sample, this clone turned up once. The rearrangement joins TRBV2 to TRBJ2-5, with a tentative D call TRBD1 (5 bases). CDR1 and CDR2 (germline): SNHLY, FYNNEI. Deletions cut 5 bases from V and 5 bases from J, with 15 bases between. CDR3 length: 14 residues. The CDR3 spells CASSPIQVSETQYF. CDR3 nucleotide sequence: TGTGCCAGCAGTCCCATACAGGTCTCGGAGACCCAGTACTTC.

V is TRBV5-8 and J is TRBJ1-1, with unresolved D. The V gene lost 3 bases and the J gene lost 1 base, with 13 bases spanning the gap. In germline, CDR1 is SGHTS, CDR2 YDEGEE. The CDR3 consists of 15 residues. CDR3 DNA sequence: TGTGCCAGCAGCTGGCGGGTCCGGGGGAACACTGAAGCTTTCTTT. Encoded protein: CASSWRVRGNTEAFF. Supplemented by reference TRBV5-8 and TRBJ1-1, the full variable domain reads EAGVTQSPTHLIKTRGQQATLRCSPISGHTSVYWYQQALGLGLQFLLWYDEGEERNRGNFPPRFSGRQFPNYSSELNVNALELEDSALYLCASSWRVRGNTEAFFGQGTRLTVV.

The chain couples TRBV19 to TRBJ1-6; possibly TRBD1 for D (5 bases). V gave up 11 bases and J gave up 0 bases, with 20 bases separating them. CDR3 length equals 17 residues. Germline lookup yields CDR1 LNHDA and CDR2 SQIVND (reference sequence). CDR3 DNA: TGTGCCGGCGGGTGGGGCCCCGTTGCCTCCTATAATTCACCCCTCCACTTT. The encoded protein is CAGGWGPVASYNSPLHF.

V usage is TRBV28 and J usage is TRBJ2-3, with 7 bases lining up with TRBD1. Germline values: CDR1 MDHEN, CDR2 SYDVKM. The junction had 2 bases not matched to a gene; V was cut back by 1 base and J by 4 bases. The CDR3 runs to 14 residues. The CDR3 protein is CASSLSQGADTQYF. CDR3 nucleotide sequence: TGTGCCAGCAGTTTATCCCAGGGGGCAGATACGCAGTATTTT.

J is TRBJ2-1 and V is TRBV11-2, with TRBD2 matching 7 bases. The trim removed 0 bases at V and 5 bases at J, leaving 1 base unmatched. Per germline, CDR1 SGHAT and CDR2 FQNNGV. The CDR3 runs to 14 residues. As DNA, the CDR3 is TGTGCCAGCAGCTTAGATGGGGGGGACAATGAGCAGTTCTTC. Its protein product is CASSLDGGDNEQFF. Based on the CDR3 plus reference TRBV11-2 and TRBJ2-1, the full variable domain is EAGVAQSPRYKIIEKRQSVAFWCNPISGHATLYWYQQILGQGPKLLIQFQNNGVVDDSQLPKDRFSAERLKGVDSTLKIQPAKLEDSAVYLCASSLDGGDNEQFFGPGTRLTVL.

The rearrangement joins TRBV19 to TRBJ2-7; D might be TRBD1 (6 bases). V was trimmed by 3 bases and J by 6 bases, leaving 15 bases between them. The CDR3 is made up of 14 amino acids. The germline CDR1 and CDR2 sequences are LNHDA and SQIVND (reference sequence). Here the CDR3 DNA reads TGTGCCAGTAGTATCTGGGGGCTAGCCCGCGAGCAGTACTTC. It translates to CASSIWGLAREQYF.

The chain employs TRBV5-1 and TRBJ2-1; a possible D gene is TRBD2 (5 bases). V lost 0 bases, J lost 4 bases, and 11 bases lay in between. Looked up from germline, CDR1 is SGHRS and CDR2 is YFSETQ. The CDR3 has 15 residues. The CDR3 protein is CASSLGTPAYNEQFF. In nucleotides, the CDR3 is TGCGCCAGCAGCTTGGGGACTCCCGCTTACAATGAGCAGTTCTTC.

The V and J genes are TRBV5-1 and TRBJ2-5; D is unresolved. The germline V gene has CDR1 SGHRS and CDR2 YFSETQ. V was cut by 2 bases and J by 2 bases, with 7 bases left in between. The CDR3 totals 13 residues. This CDR3 is CASSFGRQETQYF. The CDR3, as DNA: TGCGCCAGCAGCTTCGGCAGGCAAGAGACCCAGTACTTC. The full variable domain, in which reference TRBV5-1 and TRBJ2-5 provide the parts outside the CDR3, is KAGVTQTPRYLIKTRGQQVTLSCSPISGHRSVSWYQQTPGQGLQFLFEYFSETQRNKGNFPGRFSGRQFSNSRSEMNVSTLELGDSALYLCASSFGRQETQYFGPGTRLLVL.

The chain links TRBV18 to TRBJ1-2, with D possibly TRBD1 on 6 matching bases. The V end lost 2 bases, the J end lost 3 bases, and 16 bases lay between the germline ends. Germline CDR1 reads KGHSH; CDR2 reads LQKENI. The CDR3 is 16 amino acids. The CDR3 sequence is CASSPGGADGDYGYTF. The CDR3 region has the DNA TGTGCCAGCTCACCAGGGGGGGCTGACGGTGACTATGGCTACACCTTC.

The chain uses TRBV2 and TRBJ1-2; D is ambiguous. Germline CDR1 and CDR2: SNHLY and FYNNEI. Trimming left V 8 bases short and J 0 bases short, with 4 bases between. The CDR3 spans 11 residues. DNA for the CDR3: TGTGCCAGCGCGCCTAACTATGGCTACACCTTC. Its translation is CASAPNYGYTF.

This clone is labeled as medium-sized. The chain combines TRBV4-2 with TRBJ2-6; the D gene is possibly TRBD2 (5 bases). Germline-derived CDR1 and CDR2 are LGHNA and YNFKEQ. The V end lost 0 bases, the J end lost 4 bases, and 10 bases lay between the germline ends. This CDR3 spans 16 amino acids. The CDR3 is CASSQDLGSGANVLTF. CDR3 nucleotides: TGTGCCAGCAGCCAAGATCTAGGGAGCGGGGCCAACGTCCTGACTTTC.

Concerning this clone: At one boundary the junction diverges from the germline segment, which might be a read error. The chain has TRBV4-3 and TRBJ2-5; the D call may be TRBD1 or TRBD2 (5 bases each). This CDR3 spans 15 amino acids. Germline-derived CDR1 and CDR2 are LGHNA and YSLEER. In nucleotides, the CDR3 is TGCGCCAGCAGCCAAGATTTCGGGGTGACAGAGCCATGCGACTTC. It yields the protein CASSQDFGVTEPCDF.

The chain has TRBV10-3 and TRBJ1-5; D is undetermined. Looked up from germline, CDR1 is ENHRY and CDR2 is SYGVKD. Trimming took 2 bases from V and 0 from J, leaving 2 bases between them. CDR3 length equals 13 residues. The CDR3 sequence is CAISEGSNQPQHF. CDR3 DNA sequence: TGTGCCATCAGTGAGGGTAGCAATCAGCCCCAGCATTTT.

This sequence joins TRBV10-1 and TRBJ2-1; the match to TRBD2 covers 10 bases. J lost 8 bases, V lost 5 bases, and 6 bases had no gene match. Per the germline V gene, CDR1 is WNHNN and CDR2 is SYGVQD (reference sequence). The CDR3 is 14 amino acids. The CDR3 bases are TGCGCCAGCAGTCTGAGCGGGAGGGAAGATGAGCAGTTCTTC. Amino acid sequence: CASSLSGREDEQFF.

Concerning this clone itself: Other nucleotide sequences in the sample specify the same CDR3. The chain recombines TRBV9 with TRBJ1-3; D remains unclear. This CDR3 has 15 amino acids. The germline CDR1 and CDR2 sequences are SGDLS and YYNGEE. Deletions cut 0 bases from V and 0 bases from J, with 7 bases between. CDR3 amino acids: CASSVGRGSGNTIYF. CDR3 DNA: TGTGCCAGCAGCGTAGGTCGGGGCTCTGGAAACACCATATATTTT.

This clone was detected once. The rearrangement uses TRBV19 and TRBJ2-4, with D possibly matching TRBD2 (6 bases). Germline V gene data show CDR1 as LNHDA and CDR2 as SQIVND (reference sequence). The CDR3 consists of 13 residues. Trimming shortened V by 7 bases and J by 3 bases, and 10 bases separated the two germline ends. CDR3 in amino acids: CASTTGVKNIQYF. Written as DNA, the CDR3 is TGTGCCAGTACGACGGGAGTCAAAAACATTCAGTACTTC.

This sequence joins TRBV27 and TRBJ2-1, with D perhaps TRBD2 (5 bases). The CDR3 sequence is 13 residues long. CDR1 is MNHEY and CDR2 is SMNVEV in the germline V gene (reference sequence). Trimming took off 5 bases at V and 6 bases at J, with 11 bases between the two ends. The CDR3 region has the DNA TGTGCCAGCAGTCCGAGCCGGGGCAATGAGCAGTTCTTC. This sequence encodes CASSPSRGNEQFF.

The chain carries TRBV11-3 and TRBJ2-1; 13 nucleotides align to TRBD2. The CDR3 has 15 residues. Germline CDR1 is SGHNT and CDR2 is YENEEA. V shed 4 bases and J 15 bases; nucleotides not matched to a gene: 12. The DNA for the CDR3 is TGTGCCAGCAGCTCACGGACTAGCGGGAGCAACAGGGTGTTCTTC. As protein: CASSSRTSGSNRVFF.

This clone was found a few times. The chain uses TRBV5-1 and TRBJ2-1; tentative D call: TRBD1 (6 bases). Trimming removed 0 bases from V and 0 bases from J, with 10 bases in between. CDR1 and CDR2 from the germline V gene are SGHRS and YFSETQ. This CDR3 spans 16 amino acids. The CDR3 is CASSLEADSSYNEQFF. As DNA, the CDR3 is TGCGCCAGCAGCTTGGAGGCGGACAGCTCCTACAATGAGCAGTTCTTC.

This sequence joins TRBV9 and TRBJ2-7; 11 bases are shared with TRBD2. The CDR3 has 14 residues. Unmatched junction bases numbered 3, after V lost 3 bases and J lost 4 bases. Germline loops: CDR1 SGDLS, CDR2 YYNGEE. CDR3 sequence reads: CASSGGLAAYEQYF. The CDR3 DNA is TGTGCCAGCAGCGGGGGACTAGCGGCTTACGAGCAGTACTTC.

The chain carries TRBV30 and TRBJ2-3; the D is unclear. The germline V and J ends were trimmed by 2 bases and 3 bases, with 15 bases remaining between them. This CDR3 is 15 amino acids long. From germline, CDR1 is GTSNPN and CDR2 SVGIG (reference sequence). CDR3 DNA sequence: TGTGCCTGGAGTACCGGGTTTAAGAGAACAGATACGCAGTATTTT. It is translated as CAWSTGFKRTDTQYF.

Points on this clone: A far larger clone differs by one base, so this is likely a read error. Other DNA sequences of this sample code for an identical CDR3. CDR3 in DNA: TGTGCCAGCCACGACGGGTATTCTAACTACGGCTACACCTTC. This sequence encodes CASHDGYSNYGYTF. V gene TRBV2 combines with J gene TRBJ1-2; unclear D gene. The CDR3 runs 14 residues. CDR1 is SNHLY, CDR2 FYNNEI, per germline.

The V call is TRBV5-8, the J call TRBJ1-6; the D is unclear. CDR3 size: 14 residues. Trimming pared 0 bases from V and 7 bases from J, leaving 8 bases between. Germline loops: CDR1 SGHTS, CDR2 YDEGEE. CDR3 protein: CASSLGRENSPLHF. The CDR3 DNA follows: TGTGCCAGCAGCTTGGGACGGGAAAATTCACCCCTCCACTTT.